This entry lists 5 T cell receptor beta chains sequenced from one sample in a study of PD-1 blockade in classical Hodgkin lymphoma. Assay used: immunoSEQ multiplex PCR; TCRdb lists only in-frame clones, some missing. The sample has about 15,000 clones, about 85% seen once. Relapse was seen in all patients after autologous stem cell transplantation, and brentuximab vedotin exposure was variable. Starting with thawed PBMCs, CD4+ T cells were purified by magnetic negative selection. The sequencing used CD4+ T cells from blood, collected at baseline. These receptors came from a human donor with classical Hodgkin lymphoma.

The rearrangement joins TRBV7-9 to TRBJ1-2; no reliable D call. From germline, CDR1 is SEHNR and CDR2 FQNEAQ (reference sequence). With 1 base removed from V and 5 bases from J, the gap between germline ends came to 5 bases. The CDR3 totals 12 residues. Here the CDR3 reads CASSLGAYGYTF. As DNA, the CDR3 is TGTGCCAGCAGCTTAGGGGCATATGGCTACACCTTC.

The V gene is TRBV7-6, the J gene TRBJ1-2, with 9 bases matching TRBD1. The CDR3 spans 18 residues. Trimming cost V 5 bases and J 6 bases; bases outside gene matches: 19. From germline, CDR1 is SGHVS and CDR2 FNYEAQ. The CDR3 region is CASSTNPRDRVSSNGYTF. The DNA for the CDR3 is TGTGCCAGCAGCACCAACCCACGGGACAGGGTGAGCAGTAATGGCTACACCTTC.

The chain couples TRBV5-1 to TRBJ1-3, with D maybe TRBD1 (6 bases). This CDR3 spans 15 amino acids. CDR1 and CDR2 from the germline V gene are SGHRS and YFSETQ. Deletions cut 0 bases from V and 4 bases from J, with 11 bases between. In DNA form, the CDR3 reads TGCGCCAGCAGCTTGGGACAGGTCGGAGGAAACACCATATATTTT. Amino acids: CASSLGQVGGNTIYF.

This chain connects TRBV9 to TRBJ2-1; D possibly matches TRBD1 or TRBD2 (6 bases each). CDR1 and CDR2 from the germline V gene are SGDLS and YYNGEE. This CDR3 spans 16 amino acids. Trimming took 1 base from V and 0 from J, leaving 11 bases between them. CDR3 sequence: CASSVWGAPSYNEQFF. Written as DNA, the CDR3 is TGTGCCAGCAGCGTATGGGGGGCTCCCTCCTACAATGAGCAGTTCTTC.

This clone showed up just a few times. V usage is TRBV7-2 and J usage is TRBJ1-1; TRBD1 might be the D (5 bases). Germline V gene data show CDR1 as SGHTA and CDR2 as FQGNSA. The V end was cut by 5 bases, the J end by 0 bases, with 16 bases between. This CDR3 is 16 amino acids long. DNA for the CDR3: TGTGCCAGCAGCCTGGCGGGCCCAGGGTTGAACACTGAAGCTTTCTTT. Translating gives CASSLAGPGLNTEAFF.